This TCR beta chain came from a study of T cell responses to AZD1222 COVID-19 vaccine. Study-wide points: Targeting of unmutated variant regions was reportedly seen in nearly half of spike-specific TCRs. Distributed over spike, vaccine-associated CD4 TCRs predominated at 160-218 and 743-854.

Sequencing used immunoSEQ multiplex PCR; TCRdb keeps in-frame clones, though not all of them. The table lists about 200,000 clones, under 95% of them singletons. With regard to this clone: Its antigen is not known.

The sample here was peripheral blood, taken 28 days after the second AZD1222 dose. This TCR was recovered from an adult who received the AZD1222 COVID-19 vaccine.

CDR3 coding DNA: TGTGCCAGCAGTGAATCGGCGGGGCTTGGGGGCTACACCTTC. Protein product: CASSESAGLGGYTF. This chain uses TRBV2 with TRBJ1-2; tentatively, D is TRBD1 (5 bases). This CDR3 has 14 residues. Germline values: CDR1 SNHLY, CDR2 FYNNEI. Trimming removed 2 bases from V and 8 bases from J, with 15 bases in between.